The clone carrying this TCR beta chain appeared once. Its antigen is currently unknown. The data derive from a study of cytomegalovirus exposure and HLA in healthy donors. Study information: There were approximately 400 genotyped donors. Of these, 75% to 90% fell in the genetic ancestry cluster associated with self-reported Caucasian donors. General study results and limits: The study put 150 or so TCR beta chains on its list as cytomegalovirus-associated.

Among the donors, all were healthy bone marrow donors. The ends were cut back, 4 bases at V and 7 bases at J, with 11 bases in the middle. The CDR3 sequence is 12 residues long. Germline V gene sequence: CDR1 SGHDT, CDR2 YYEEEE. The PCR employed 60 Vbeta primers together with 13 Jbeta primers. Only in-frame clones appear in the TCRdb table, and some are missing; sequencing was by immunoSEQ multiplex PCR. This table has roughly 88,000 clones, less than 85% appearing once. This sequence originates from a man younger than 40 in good health and CMV-seropositive. The genes are TRBV5-6 and TRBJ1-2; D perhaps matches TRBD1 (6 bases). Input material: PBMCs. The CDR3 region is CASSGNRAGYTF. DNA for the CDR3: TGTGCCAGCAGCGGCAACAGGGCTGGCTACACCTTC.